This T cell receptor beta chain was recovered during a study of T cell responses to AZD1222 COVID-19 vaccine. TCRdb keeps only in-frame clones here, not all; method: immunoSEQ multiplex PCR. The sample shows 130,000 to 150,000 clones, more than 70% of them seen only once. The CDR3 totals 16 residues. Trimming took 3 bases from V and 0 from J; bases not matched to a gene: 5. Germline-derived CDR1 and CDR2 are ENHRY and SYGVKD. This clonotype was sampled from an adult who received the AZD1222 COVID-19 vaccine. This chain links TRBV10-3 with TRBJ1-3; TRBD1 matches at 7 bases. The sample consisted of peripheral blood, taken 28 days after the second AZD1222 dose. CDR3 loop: CAISDRGTVSGNTIYF. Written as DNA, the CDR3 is TGTGCCATCAGTGATAGAGGGACAGTCTCTGGAAACACCATATATTTT.